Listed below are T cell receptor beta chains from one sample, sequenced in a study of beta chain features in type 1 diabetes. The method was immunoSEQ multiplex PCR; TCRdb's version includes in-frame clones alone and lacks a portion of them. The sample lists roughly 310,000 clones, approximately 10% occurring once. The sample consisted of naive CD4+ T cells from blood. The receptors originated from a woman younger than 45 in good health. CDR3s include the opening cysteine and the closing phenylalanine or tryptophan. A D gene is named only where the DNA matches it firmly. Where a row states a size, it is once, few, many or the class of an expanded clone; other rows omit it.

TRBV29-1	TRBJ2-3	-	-	TGCAGCGTTGCACTGGATACGCAGTATTTT	CSVALDTQYF
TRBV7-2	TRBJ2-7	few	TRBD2	TGTGCCAGCAGTTGGAGCGGGAGGGAATTCTACGAGCAGTACTTC	CASSWSGREFYEQYF
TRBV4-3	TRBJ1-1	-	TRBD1	TGCGCCAGCAGCTCGGGGGCGGGACAGGGGAACACTGAAGCTTTCTTT	CASSSGAGQGNTEAFF
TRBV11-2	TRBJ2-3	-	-	TGTGCCAGCACCCGGGACATTTCAGATACGCAGTATTTT	CASTRDISDTQYF
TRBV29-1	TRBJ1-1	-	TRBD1	TGCAGCGTCGACAGGGCGAACACTGAAGCTTTCTTT	CSVDRANTEAFF
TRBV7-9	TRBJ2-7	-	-	TGTGCCAGCAGCTTAGAACAGGGCAACGAGCAGTACTTC	CASSLEQGNEQYF
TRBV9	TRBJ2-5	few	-	TGTGCCAGCAGCGTAGCCGGAGGGCAAGAGACCCAGTACTTC	CASSVAGGQETQYF
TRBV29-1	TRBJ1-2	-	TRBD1	TGCAGCGTTGAAGGCGAGCGGGGACAGGGGGCGGATGGCTACACCTTC	CSVEGERGQGADGYTF
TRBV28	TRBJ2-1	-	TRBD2	TGTGCCAGCAGTAAAGTAGCGGGACCTTACAATGAGCAGTTCTTC	CASSKVAGPYNEQFF
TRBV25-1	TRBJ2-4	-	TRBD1	TGTGCCAGCAGTGTCGACAGGGGGACCAAAAACATTCAGTACTTC	CASSVDRGTKNIQYF
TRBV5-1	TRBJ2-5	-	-	TGCGCCAGCAGCTTAAACCGACTGGTCCAAGAGACCCAGTACTTC	CASSLNRLVQETQYF
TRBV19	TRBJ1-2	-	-	TGTGCCAGTAGTATCGCGGCAGGGAACTATGGCTACACCTTC	CASSIAAGNYGYTF
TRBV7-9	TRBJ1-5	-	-	TGTGCCAGTGCAAGCGGTAAGAATCAGCCCCAGCATTTT	CASASGKNQPQHF
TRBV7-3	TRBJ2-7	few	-	TGTGCCAGCAGCCTGGAAGGGGACGAGCAGTACTTC	CASSLEGDEQYF
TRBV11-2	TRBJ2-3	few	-	TGTGCCAGCAGCTCTCGACAGGGAGGATTGACAGATACGCAGTATTTT	CASSSRQGGLTDTQYF
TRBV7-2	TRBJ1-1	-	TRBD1	TGTGCCAGCAGCTTGGCCGGGACAGAGAACACTGAAGCTTTCTTT	CASSLAGTENTEAFF
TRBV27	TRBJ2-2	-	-	TGTGCCAGCGGGCCGTCAGTTCAGCCCGGGGAGCTGTTTTTT	CASGPSVQPGELFF
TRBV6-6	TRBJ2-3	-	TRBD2	TGTGCCAGTAGCGGGAGACCTGTAGATACGCAGTATTTT	CASSGRPVDTQYF
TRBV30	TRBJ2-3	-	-	TGTGCCTGGAGTGGTCAGGGGGGCAGCACAGATACGCAGTATTTT	CAWSGQGGSTDTQYF
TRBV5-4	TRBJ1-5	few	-	TGTGCCAGCAGCGAGGGCGCAGGGGGCAATCAGCCCCAGCATTTT	CASSEGAGGNQPQHF
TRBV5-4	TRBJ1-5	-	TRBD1	TGTGCCAGCAGCCCAGGGGGCTCTAGCAATCAGCCCCAGCATTTT	CASSPGGSSNQPQHF
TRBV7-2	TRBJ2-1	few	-	TGTGCCAGCAGCTTAGGGGGACTGGCGACTGAGCAGTTCTTC	CASSLGGLATEQFF
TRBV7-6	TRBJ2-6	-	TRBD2	TGTGCCAGCAGCCCCCGACTAGCGGGCCCCTCCTCTGGGGCCAACGTCCTGACTTTC	CASSPRLAGPSSGANVLTF
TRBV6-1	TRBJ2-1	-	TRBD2	TGTGCCAGCAGTCAAGGACTAGCGGGAGTGTTCAATGAGCAGTTCTTC	CASSQGLAGVFNEQFF
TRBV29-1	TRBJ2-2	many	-	TGCAGCGTGGGACTGGTCCCCGGGACCGGGGAGCTGTTTTTT	CSVGLVPGTGELFF
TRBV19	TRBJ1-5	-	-	TGTGCCAGTAGTATAAGCGCTCAGCCCCAGCATTTT	CASSISAQPQHF
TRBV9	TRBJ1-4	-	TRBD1	TGTGCCAGCAGCGATGACAGGGGAGCTAATGAAAAACTGTTTTTT	CASSDDRGANEKLFF
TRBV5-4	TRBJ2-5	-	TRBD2	TGTGCCAGCAGCGAAAAGACTAGCGGGGAGACCCAGTACTTC	CASSEKTSGETQYF
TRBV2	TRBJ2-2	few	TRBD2	TGTGCCAGCAGTGCACTAGCGGGAGCGAACACCGGGGAGCTGTTTTTT	CASSALAGANTGELFF
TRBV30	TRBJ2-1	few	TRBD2	TGTGCCTGGAGTAGACCTCAACTAGCGGGAGGGAGCAATGAGCAGTTCTTC	CAWSRPQLAGGSNEQFF
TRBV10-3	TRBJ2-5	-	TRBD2	TGTGCCATCAGTGATATCGGAACAGGGCTGTTAGCGGGAGGGCCTAGAGAGACCCAGTACTTC	CAISDIGTGLLAGGPRETQYF
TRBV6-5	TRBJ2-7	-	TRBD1	TGTGCCAGCAGTTACCCAGGGACAGGGGCTTCCGAGCAGTACTTC	CASSYPGTGASEQYF
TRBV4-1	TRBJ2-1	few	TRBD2	TGCGCCAGCAGTAAAGCGGGAGTCTACAATGAGCAGTTCTTC	CASSKAGVYNEQFF
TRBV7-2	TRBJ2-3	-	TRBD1	TGTGCCAGCAGCTTAGGGGCGGACAGGGGTTATGCTACGCAGTATTTT	CASSLGADRGYATQYF
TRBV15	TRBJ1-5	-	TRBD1	TGTGCCACCAGCGGTACACAGGGGCGCGGGAATCAGCCCCAGCATTTT	CATSGTQGRGNQPQHF
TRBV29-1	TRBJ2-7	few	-	TGCAGCGTTGTTTCTCTAGATGGGGCAGGGGAGCAGTACTTC	CSVVSLDGAGEQYF
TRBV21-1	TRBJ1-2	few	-	TGTGCCAGCAGCTGGTTGGGGCACGGATATGGCTACACCTTC	CASSWLGHGYGYTF
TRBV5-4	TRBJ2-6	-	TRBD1	TGTGCCAGCAGCTTGGGCGGCAGGGGGCAGTCTGGGGCCAACGTCCTGACTTTC	CASSLGGRGQSGANVLTF
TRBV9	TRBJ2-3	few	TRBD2	TGTGCCAGCACTTCGGGAGGGGAGGGTACAGATACGCAGTATTTT	CASTSGGEGTDTQYF
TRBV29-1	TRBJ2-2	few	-	TGCAGCGTTTCTCCTAAGCTCCCGGGGTCGGGGAGTACCGGGGAGCTGTTTTTT	CSVSPKLPGSGSTGELFF
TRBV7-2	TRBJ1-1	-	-	TGTGCCAGCAGCTTAGTTTCCAGGGCGAGAACTGAAGCTTTCTTT	CASSLVSRARTEAFF
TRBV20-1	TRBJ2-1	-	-	TGCAGTGCTAGCCGTCGCGGTGAGCAGTTCTTC	CSASRRGEQFF
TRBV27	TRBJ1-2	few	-	TGTGCCAGCAGTTTAAGAGGGTATGGCTACACCTTC	CASSLRGYGYTF
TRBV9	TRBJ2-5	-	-	TGTGCCAGCAGCGTAGTATTCCGGGAGTACCAAGAGACCCAGTACTTC	CASSVVFREYQETQYF
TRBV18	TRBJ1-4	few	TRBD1	TGTGCCAGCTCGCGGGACAGGGGCAATGAAAAACTGTTTTTT	CASSRDRGNEKLFF
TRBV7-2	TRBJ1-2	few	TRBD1	TGTGCCAGCAGCTACCGGACAGGCCCCTATGGCTACACCTTC	CASSYRTGPYGYTF
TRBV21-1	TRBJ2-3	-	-	TGTGCCAGCAGCGAGTTGACAGATACGCAGTATTTT	CASSELTDTQYF